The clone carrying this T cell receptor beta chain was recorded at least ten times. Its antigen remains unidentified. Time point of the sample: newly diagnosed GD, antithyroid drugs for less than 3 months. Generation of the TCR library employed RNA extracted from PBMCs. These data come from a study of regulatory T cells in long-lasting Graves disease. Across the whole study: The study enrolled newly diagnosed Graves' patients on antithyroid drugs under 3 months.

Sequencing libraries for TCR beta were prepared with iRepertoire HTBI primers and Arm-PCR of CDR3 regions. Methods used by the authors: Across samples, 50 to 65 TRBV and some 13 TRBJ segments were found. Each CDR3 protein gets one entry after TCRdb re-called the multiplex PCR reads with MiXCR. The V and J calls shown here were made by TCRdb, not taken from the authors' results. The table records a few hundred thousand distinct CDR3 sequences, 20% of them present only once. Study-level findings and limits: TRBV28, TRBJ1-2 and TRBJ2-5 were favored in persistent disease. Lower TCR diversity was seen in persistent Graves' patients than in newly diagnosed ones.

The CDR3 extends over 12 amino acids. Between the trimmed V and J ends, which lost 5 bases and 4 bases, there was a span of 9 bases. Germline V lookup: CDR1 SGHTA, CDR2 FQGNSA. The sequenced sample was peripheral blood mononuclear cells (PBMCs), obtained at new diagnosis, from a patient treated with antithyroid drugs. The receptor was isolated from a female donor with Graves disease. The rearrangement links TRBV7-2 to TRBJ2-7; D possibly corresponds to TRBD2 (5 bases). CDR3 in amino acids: CASSRGWYEQYF. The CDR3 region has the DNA TGTGCCAGCAGCCGGGGATGGTACGAGCAGTACTTC.